A selection of T cell receptor beta chains follows, all from one sample in a study of blood T cells in healthy people across ages. TCRdb reprocessed the 5' RACE reads via MiXCR and lists one record per CDR3 protein. The sample includes about 570,000 distinct CDR3 sequences, 25% to 30% of them seen just once. Material: blood. The receptors derive from a woman aged 70-85 years in good health. Both conserved end residues are part of each CDR3.

j_gene: TRBJ2-1; v_gene: TRBV6-2/TRBV6-3; CDR3aa: CASSSPSVISEQFF
j_gene: TRBJ1-2; v_gene: TRBV6-6; CDR3aa: CASSIGQRATGYGYTF
j_gene: TRBJ2-7; v_gene: TRBV6-5; CDR3aa: CASSSPVSCEQYF
j_gene: TRBJ1-1; v_gene: TRBV20-1; CDR3aa: CSPLNTEAFF
j_gene: TRBJ2-5; v_gene: TRBV19; CDR3aa: CASSRDRTGLETQYF
j_gene: TRBJ2-5; v_gene: TRBV24-1; CDR3aa: CATSDSGTGNFQETQYF
j_gene: TRBJ1-2; v_gene: TRBV19; CDR3aa: CASSIFRDSKTF
j_gene: TRBJ2-1; v_gene: TRBV4-3; CDR3aa: CASAKAGSTYNEQFF
j_gene: TRBJ1-1; v_gene: TRBV24-1; CDR3aa: CATSDRGNTEAFF
j_gene: TRBJ1-2; v_gene: TRBV25-1; CDR3aa: CASSVGGVHTF
j_gene: TRBJ2-7; v_gene: TRBV12-3/TRBV12-4; CDR3aa: CASSLPGGGTYEQYF
j_gene: TRBJ2-3; v_gene: TRBV20-1; CDR3aa: CSAGKRTSFWTDTQYF
j_gene: TRBJ1-1; v_gene: TRBV20-1; CDR3aa: CSARVEGPEAFF
j_gene: TRBJ1-4; v_gene: TRBV7-9; CDR3aa: CASSLGWTGSGEKLFF
j_gene: TRBJ2-1; v_gene: TRBV2; CDR3aa: CASSPLEPLHNEQFF
j_gene: TRBJ1-5; v_gene: TRBV20-1; CDR3aa: CSAPGPNQPQHF
j_gene: TRBJ1-3; v_gene: TRBV11-3; CDR3aa: CASSLGSADTIYF
j_gene: TRBJ2-7; v_gene: TRBV5-1; CDR3aa: CASSLVGGLREQYF
j_gene: TRBJ1-4; v_gene: TRBV5-1; CDR3aa: CASSITGGSEKLFF
j_gene: NA; v_gene: TRBV20-1; CDR3aa: CSARNLAGGRSEQFF
j_gene: TRBJ1-2; v_gene: TRBV11-2; CDR3aa: CASKGRGGYGYTF
j_gene: TRBJ1-5; v_gene: TRBV28; CDR3aa: CASSRTGFGNQPQHF
j_gene: TRBJ2-1; v_gene: TRBV6-5; CDR3aa: CASRDRGLAVGFQFF
j_gene: TRBJ2-3; v_gene: TRBV2; CDR3aa: CASRRGTGGTADTQYF
j_gene: TRBJ1-1; v_gene: TRBV4-3; CDR3aa: CASSQEQGAMNTEAFF
j_gene: TRBJ2-7; v_gene: TRBV6-2/TRBV6-3; CDR3aa: CASSYPNYEQYF
j_gene: TRBJ2-4; v_gene: TRBV5-1; CDR3aa: CASSLDSGWIKNIQYF
j_gene: TRBJ2-4; v_gene: TRBV7-2; CDR3aa: CASSFRGGLAKNIQYF
j_gene: TRBJ2-7; v_gene: TRBV12-3/TRBV12-4; CDR3aa: CASSFPVGRRAYEQYF
j_gene: TRBJ2-5; v_gene: TRBV14; CDR3aa: CASSSFSGLQETQYF
j_gene: NA; v_gene: TRBV15; CDR3aa: CATSRDVGISYEQYF
j_gene: TRBJ2-3; v_gene: TRBV20-1; CDR3aa: CSASGGASSTDTQYF
j_gene: TRBJ2-7; v_gene: TRBV6-2/TRBV6-3; CDR3aa: CASAKSGGAYEQYF
j_gene: TRBJ1-2; v_gene: TRBV6-2/TRBV6-3; CDR3aa: CASNSRDRLGGYTF
j_gene: TRBJ1-2; v_gene: TRBV7-2; CDR3aa: CASSRSGTSFGYTF
j_gene: NA; v_gene: TRBV30; CDR3aa: CAWSVYGGERSEQFF
j_gene: TRBJ1-4; v_gene: TRBV7-9; CDR3aa: CASSSQGGEKLFF
j_gene: TRBJ2-3; v_gene: TRBV2; CDR3aa: CASSEIAGGPGDTQYF